These 28 T cell receptor beta chains share one sample of origin, sequenced in a study of technical replicates of blood from several donors. Data came from immunoSEQ multiplex PCR; TCRdb stores just in-frame clones and leaves some out. Of 60,000 to 90,000 clones listed, about 97% are singletons. Sequenced sample: T cells isolated from PBMCs. These receptors were obtained from a human donor in good health.

This chain links TRBV6-5 with TRBJ1-4, with a possible D match to TRBD1 (5 bases). CDR1 is MNHEY, CDR2 SVGAGI, per germline. The CDR3 has 15 residues. The V end was cut by 0 bases, the J end by 5 bases, with 10 bases between. The CDR3: CASSYSGRVNEKLFF. CDR3 coding DNA: TGTGCCAGCAGTTACTCGGGCAGGGTAAATGAAAAACTGTTTTTT.

J is TRBJ1-2 and V is TRBV9; no firm D call. This CDR3 is 14 amino acids long. Looked up from germline, CDR1 is SGDLS and CDR2 is YYNGEE. V was pared by 2 bases and J by 2 bases, with 10 bases between. The CDR3 spells CASSVSGANYGYTF. CDR3 nucleotides: TGTGCCAGCAGCGTTTCAGGTGCCAACTATGGCTACACCTTC.

V gene TRBV27 combines with J gene TRBJ1-1; D gene ambiguous. Germline loops: CDR1 MNHEY, CDR2 SMNVEV (reference sequence). V gave up 10 bases and J gave up 1 base, with 7 bases separating them. This CDR3 has 11 amino acids. CDR3 sequence (DNA): TGTGCCATAATTCGGAACACTGAAGCTTTCTTT. Encoded protein: CAIIRNTEAFF.

The chain couples TRBV19 to TRBJ2-1; a possible D gene is TRBD1 (5 bases). The CDR3 length is 13 residues. V was shortened by 7 bases and J by 9 bases, with 16 bases between the two germline ends. Germline CDR1 is LNHDA and CDR2 is SQIVND (reference sequence). The DNA for the CDR3 is TGTGCCAGTACCAGTCAGGGCCGTGGTGAGCAGTTCTTC. The encoded protein is CASTSQGRGEQFF. The full variable domain, completed using reference TRBV19 and TRBJ2-1, is DGGITQSPKYLFRKEGQNVTLSCEQNLNHDAMYWYRQDPGQGLRLIYYSQIVNDFQKGDIAEGYSVSREKKESFPLTVTSAQKNPTAFYLCASTSQGRGEQFFGPGTRLTVL.

The V and J genes are TRBV15 and TRBJ2-5; D is perhaps TRBD2 (5 bases). Trimming took 3 bases from V and 0 from J, leaving 11 bases between them. Germline V gene data show CDR1 as LNHNV and CDR2 as YYDKDF (reference sequence). The length of the CDR3 is 15 residues. CDR3 sequence (DNA): TGTGCCACCAGCAGCTCCCAGGACTACCAAGAGACCCAGTACTTC. Residues: CATSSSQDYQETQYF. The entire variable domain, with the rest obtained from reference TRBV15 and TRBJ2-5, is as follows: DAMVIQNPRYQVTQFGKPVTLSCSQTLNHNVMYWYQQKSSQAPKLLFHYYDKDFNNEADTPDNFQSRRPNTSFCFLDIRSPGLGDTAMYLCATSSSQDYQETQYFGPGTRLLVL.

This clone was found once. V and J are TRBV7-2 and TRBJ1-2, with D possibly TRBD1 on 6 matching bases. This CDR3 spans 18 amino acids. The germline V and J ends were trimmed by 0 bases and 3 bases, with 20 bases remaining between them. CDR1 is SGHTA and CDR2 is FQGNSA in the germline V gene. The CDR3 DNA is TGTGCCAGCAGCTTAGCTCCCCGGGACGAAGGGGGGGACTATGGCTACACCTTC. Its protein is CASSLAPRDEGGDYGYTF. The full variable domain, with the rest looked up from reference TRBV7-2 and TRBJ1-2, is GAGVSQSPSNKVTEKGKDVELRCDPISGHTALYWYRQSLGQGLEFLIYFQGNSAPDKSGLPSDRFSAERTGGSVSTLTIQRTQQEDSAVYLCASSLAPRDEGGDYGYTFGSGTRLTVV.

V gene TRBV20-1 combines with J gene TRBJ2-1; 9 bases are shared with TRBD2. Germline loops: CDR1 DFQATT, CDR2 SNEGSKA (reference sequence). V gave up 3 bases and J gave up 14 bases; unmatched junction bases: 5. The CDR3 runs 11 residues. In DNA form, the CDR3 reads TGCAGTGCTAGGGGGACTAGCATGAAGTTCTTC. Its protein product is CSARGTSMKFF.

The chain combines TRBV9 with TRBJ2-5, with 11 bases that match TRBD2. The CDR3 sequence is 18 residues long. Germline CDR1 reads SGDLS; CDR2 reads YYNGEE. The J segment lost 5 bases and the V segment lost 4 bases, leaving 16 bases of the junction unmatched. The CDR3 DNA sequence: TGTGCCAGCAGCCCACCCGGGACTAGCGGAGGGGTGCGTGAGACCCAGTACTTC. This sequence encodes CASSPPGTSGGVRETQYF.

The rearrangement links TRBV5-6 to TRBJ2-2; 13 nucleotides match TRBD2. J gave up 5 bases and V 4 bases, and 5 bases lay outside the gene matches. The CDR3 is 16 residues long. Germline V lookup: CDR1 SGHDT, CDR2 YYEEEE. CDR3: CASSVPGLAGTGELFF. The CDR3 bases are TGTGCCAGCAGCGTCCCGGGACTAGCGGGAACCGGGGAGCTGTTTTTT.

The rearrangement joins TRBV11-3 to TRBJ2-7; D is ambiguous. The CDR3 spans 12 residues. Between the trimmed V and J ends, which lost 3 bases and 2 bases, there was a span of 5 bases. Germline values: CDR1 SGHNT, CDR2 YENEEA. The CDR3 DNA reads TGTGCCAGCAGCTTTAGTACCTACGAGCAGTACTTC. Amino acid sequence: CASSFSTYEQYF.

This clone was found a few times. The rearrangement uses TRBV13 and TRBJ1-3; possible D gene TRBD1, 5 bases. CDR1 and CDR2 from the germline V gene are PRHDT and FYEKMQ (reference sequence). This CDR3 spans 14 amino acids. V lost 5 bases and J lost 0, with 8 bases in between. The CDR3 protein is CASSDRTSGNTIYF. The CDR3 DNA reads as TGTGCCAGCAGCGACAGAACCTCTGGAAACACCATATATTTT.

The chain combines TRBV5-1 with TRBJ2-7; D ambiguous. The length of the CDR3 is 14 residues. Germline V gene sequence: CDR1 SGHRS, CDR2 YFSETQ. Trimming stripped 0 bases from V and 0 bases from J, with 7 bases between. The CDR3 DNA reads as TGCGCCAGCAGCTTGGACGTGCGCTCCTACGAGCAGTACTTC. It codes for CASSLDVRSYEQYF.

The chain couples TRBV4-3 to TRBJ2-1, with D possibly matching TRBD2 (6 bases). Germline CDR1 is LGHNA and CDR2 is YSLEER. V lost 3 bases, J lost 7 bases, and 13 bases lay in between. CDR3 length: 14 amino acids. The CDR3 spells CASSHFSGRNEQFF. The CDR3 DNA reads as TGCGCCAGCAGCCATTTTAGCGGCCGAAATGAGCAGTTCTTC.

The chain joins TRBV27 to TRBJ2-1, with TRBD1 matching over 10 bases. The CDR3 runs to 13 residues. Germline V CDR1 and CDR2: MNHEY, SMNVEV (reference sequence). V lost 0 bases, J lost 15 bases, and 5 bases stayed unmatched. The chain's CDR3 is CASSLSSGDRGFF. The CDR3 DNA is TGTGCCAGCAGTTTATCAAGTGGGGACAGGGGGTTCTTC.

The CDR3 is CASSEEREQYF. The CDR3, as DNA: TGTGCCAGCAGCGAGGAAAGGGAGCAGTACTTC. The chain carries TRBV5-6 and TRBJ2-7; D is unresolved. There are 11 residues in the CDR3. CDR1 SGHDT and CDR2 YYEEEE come from the germline V gene. Between the trimmed V and J ends, which lost 4 bases and 7 bases, there was a span of 9 bases.

This clone occurred once. CDR3 DNA sequence: TGTGCCTGGAGTGGGGGAGGGGTCTACGAGCAGTACTTC. Translated: CAWSGGGVYEQYF. The V and J genes are TRBV30 and TRBJ2-7; 7 bases map to TRBD2. Germline CDR1 and CDR2: GTSNPN and SVGIG (reference sequence). Unmatched junction bases numbered 3, after V lost 1 base and J lost 3 bases. The CDR3 length is 13 residues. The full variable domain, completed using reference TRBV30 and TRBJ2-7, is SQTIHQWPATLVQPVGSPLSLECTVEGTSNPNLYWYRQAAGRGLQLLFYSVGIGQISSEVPQNLSASRPQDRQFILSSKKLLLSDSGFYLCAWSGGGVYEQYFGPGTRLTVT.

This chain connects TRBV5-1 to TRBJ2-7, with a possible D match to TRBD2 (5 bases). The CDR3 length is 13 residues. The germline CDR1 and CDR2 sequences are SGHRS and YFSETQ. The germline V and J ends were trimmed by 2 bases and 4 bases, with 10 bases remaining between them. The CDR3 is CASSFNSAYEQYF. The CDR3 region has the DNA TGCGCCAGCAGCTTTAATAGCGCTTACGAGCAGTACTTC.

The V gene is TRBV28, the J gene TRBJ2-2, with TRBD1 identical over 8 bases. The ends lost 11 bases at V and 7 bases at J; junction bases unmatched: 6. This CDR3 has 12 amino acids. Per germline, CDR1 MDHEN and CDR2 SYDVKM. CDR3 sequence (DNA): TGTGCCGGGACAGGAGATAGCGGGGAGCTGTTTTTT. Translated, it gives CAGTGDSGELFF.

This chain links TRBV7-9 with TRBJ2-2, with a possible D match to TRBD1 (6 bases). Germline CDR1 reads SEHNR; CDR2 reads FQNEAQ (reference sequence). The CDR3 is made up of 15 amino acids. Trimming removed 5 bases at V and 4 bases at J, with 14 bases between. The CDR3 DNA follows: TGTGCCAGCAGCGAGCGACAGGTTCTCACCGGGGAGCTGTTTTTT. Translation gives CASSERQVLTGELFF.

The chain employs TRBV9 and TRBJ2-1, with 9 bases matching TRBD2. CDR3 length: 16 residues. Germline CDR1 is SGDLS and CDR2 is YYNGEE. V lost 0 bases to trimming and J lost 2 bases; unmatched junction nucleotides: 3. The CDR3 loop reads CASSVVSGGPYNEQFF. The DNA for the CDR3 is TGTGCCAGCAGCGTAGTTAGCGGGGGACCCTACAATGAGCAGTTCTTC.

The chain recombines TRBV27 with TRBJ2-4; TRBD1 agrees at 7 bases. The CDR3 totals 16 residues. V lost 4 bases, J lost 2 bases, and 8 bases stayed unmatched. Germline V gene data show CDR1 as MNHEY and CDR2 as SMNVEV (reference sequence). Here the CDR3 reads CASSSTGYITKNIQYF. As DNA, the CDR3 is TGTGCCAGCAGTTCGACAGGGTACATAACCAAAAACATTCAGTACTTC.

This chain uses TRBV7-9 with TRBJ2-7, with 9 bases matching TRBD1. The CDR3 length is 14 residues. V lost 5 bases and J lost 6; bases outside the gene matches: 8. Germline CDR1 SEHNR, CDR2 FQNEAQ (reference sequence). The CDR3 protein is CASSATGGLGEQYF. For the CDR3, the DNA is TGTGCCAGCAGCGCTACAGGGGGCCTGGGCGAGCAGTACTTC.

The gene calls are TRBV5-4 and TRBJ1-2; D gene unclear. The germline gives CDR1 SGHNT, CDR2 YYREEE (reference sequence). V lost 0 bases and J 8 bases, leaving 8 bases between the germline ends. The CDR3 covers 12 residues. Here the CDR3 DNA reads TGTGCCAGCAGCTTGGGTGAGGAAGGCTACACCTTC. Translation gives CASSLGEEGYTF.

The V gene is TRBV2, the J gene TRBJ1-1, with TRBD1 matching 8 bases. Germline V CDR1 and CDR2: SNHLY, FYNNEI. V lost 7 bases and J lost 10; bases outside the gene matches: 5. The CDR3 sequence is 11 residues long. CDR3 coding DNA: TGTGCCAGCAATCTCGGACAGGGAGCTTTCTTT. Protein product: CASNLGQGAFF.

The V gene is TRBV5-6, the J gene TRBJ1-2; 9 bases map to TRBD1. CDR3 length: 13 residues. V gave up 5 bases and J gave up 8 bases; unmatched junction bases: 7. Per the germline V gene, CDR1 is SGHDT and CDR2 is YYEEEE. The CDR3 nucleotides read TGTGCCAGCAGTACAGGGGGCTTTCGGGGCTACACCTTC. Translated: CASSTGGFRGYTF.

The rearrangement uses TRBV7-2 and TRBJ1-1, with a tentative D call TRBD1 (6 bases). Trimming removed 7 bases from V and 4 bases from J, with 16 bases in between. This CDR3 spans 14 amino acids. Germline CDR1 and CDR2: SGHTA and FQGNSA. The CDR3 here is CASNPMGAGTEAFF. DNA for the CDR3: TGTGCCAGCAACCCTATGGGGGCTGGCACTGAAGCTTTCTTT. The variable domain in full, with the rest retrieved from reference TRBV7-2 and TRBJ1-1, is GAGVSQSPSNKVTEKGKDVELRCDPISGHTALYWYRQSLGQGLEFLIYFQGNSAPDKSGLPSDRFSAERTGGSVSTLTIQRTQQEDSAVYLCASNPMGAGTEAFFGQGTRLTVV.

The CDR3 reads CASSSSYEQYF. The CDR3 coding sequence is TGTGCCAGCAGCTCTTCCTACGAGCAGTACTTC. The chain employs TRBV5-8 and TRBJ2-7; D not resolved. CDR3 length: 11 residues. From germline, CDR1 is SGHTS and CDR2 YDEGEE. Deletions cut 3 bases from V and 1 base from J, with 2 bases between.

Comment on this clone: Other DNA sequences in the same sample also yield this CDR3. CDR3 amino acids: CASTGTGELFF. CDR3 sequence (DNA): TGTGCCAGCACAGGCACCGGGGAGCTGTTTTTT. The chain employs TRBV2 and TRBJ2-2; no firm D call. Per germline, CDR1 SNHLY and CDR2 FYNNEI. The V gene lost 7 bases and the J gene lost 4 bases, with 4 bases spanning the gap. The CDR3 length is 11 residues.